These 8 T cell receptor beta chains originate from one sample sequenced in a study of T-cell memory formation after mild COVID-19. From the 5' RACE reads, TCRdb called clonotypes with MiXCR, one entry per CDR3 protein. The sample has around 470,000 distinct CDR3 sequences, around 18% seen once. The sample taken for sequencing was PBMCs or a T cell subset sorted from them (not recorded which). The receptors stem from an adult woman who had mild COVID-19 (a few samples of this study predate the infection). Cell type and time point are not known.

The sample holds a few counts of this clonotype. The gene calls are TRBV12-3 or TRBV12-4 and TRBJ2-1; TRBD1 matches 8 bases. The CDR3 is 13 residues long. V dropped 5 bases and J dropped 6; count of bases not matched to a gene: 3. This CDR3 reads CASSGQGANEQFF. CDR3 DNA sequence: TGTGCCAGCAGTGGACAGGGAGCCAATGAGCAGTTCTTC.

This rearrangement joins TRBV29-1 to TRBJ1-2; the D is unclear. Germline V lookup: CDR1 SQVTM, CDR2 ANQGSEA. V was pared by 3 bases and J by 3 bases, with 11 bases between. The CDR3 is 13 residues long. The CDR3 DNA sequence: TGCAGCGTTGAGGTTCGCGGGTACTATGGCTACACCTTC. This encodes CSVEVRGYYGYTF.

This rearrangement joins TRBV5-5 to TRBJ2-1, with 7 bases matching TRBD1. The J segment lost 2 bases and the V segment lost 1 base, leaving 9 bases of the junction unmatched. The V gene's germline CDR1 is SGHKS and CDR2 YYEKEE (reference sequence). The CDR3 is 17 residues long. CDR3 bases: TGTGCCAGCAGCTTGCAGACAGGGCAAGCTACCTACAATGAGCAGTTCTTC. As protein: CASSLQTGQATYNEQFF.

The sample holds a few counts of this clonotype. The chain has TRBV18 and TRBJ2-7; possible D gene TRBD1, 5 bases. V was cut by 4 bases and J by 3 bases, with 16 bases left in between. Per the germline V gene, CDR1 is KGHSH and CDR2 is LQKENI. The CDR3 covers 15 residues. The CDR3 region has the DNA TGTGCCAGCTCACAACTCGATCAGGGTGGCTACGAGCAGTACTTC. Translation: CASSQLDQGGYEQYF.

This clonotype turned up a few times. This chain joins TRBV7-8 and TRBJ2-2, with a tentative D call TRBD2 (5 bases). CDR3 length: 14 amino acids. Germline V gene sequence: CDR1 SGHVS, CDR2 FQNEAQ. Trimming shortened V by 5 bases and J by 7 bases, and 14 bases separated the two germline ends. CDR3 coding DNA: TGTGCCAGCAGCGAGTCCGGGGAACACGGGGAGCTGTTTTTT. Its translation is CASSESGEHGELFF.

The sample holds a few counts of this clonotype. The V call is TRBV7-8, the J call TRBJ2-1, with D unresolved. The CDR3 has 16 residues. The germline V and J ends were trimmed by 2 bases and 6 bases, with 17 bases remaining between them. Germline V gives CDR1 SGHVS, CDR2 FQNEAQ. The CDR3 nucleotides are TGTGCCAGCAGCTTAAACTTTCAGGCTGGGCTCAATGAGCAGTTCTTC. Residues: CASSLNFQAGLNEQFF.

The chain uses TRBV27 and TRBJ2-7; 9 bases fit TRBD2. V lost 8 bases and J lost 5; bases outside the gene matches: 13. The CDR3 extends over 15 amino acids. Germline V lookup: CDR1 MNHEY, CDR2 SMNVEV (reference sequence). CDR3 region: CASGPISGRAHEQYF. Here the CDR3 DNA reads TGTGCCAGCGGACCTATTAGCGGGAGAGCTCACGAGCAGTACTTC.

This chain uses TRBV7-2 with TRBJ1-2; maybe TRBD1 (6 bases). CDR1 and CDR2 from the germline V gene are SGHTA and FQGNSA. The V end was cut by 1 base, the J end by 4 bases, with 13 bases between. The CDR3 extends over 15 amino acids. The DNA of the CDR3 is TGTGCCAGCAGCTTAGGACAGGCTACCTTCTATGGCTACACCTTC. Translating it yields CASSLGQATFYGYTF. The variable domain in full, with the rest retrieved from reference TRBV7-2 and TRBJ1-2, is GAGVSQSPSNKVTEKGKDVELRCDPISGHTALYWYRQSLGQGLEFLIYFQGNSAPDKSGLPSDRFSAERTGGSVSTLTIQRTQQEDSAVYLCASSLGQATFYGYTFGSGTRLTVV.